This T cell receptor (beta chain) stems from a study of molecular identifiers for immune sequencing clone quantification. Study outcomes and limitations: Clones above 20 RNA copies contained over 99% of effector molecules but under 1% of naive ones. Underestimation of highly expanded clone sizes could arise where identical TCR molecules share a barcode.

There are 14 residues in the CDR3. Germline loops: CDR1 ENHRY, CDR2 SYGVKD. Trimming pared 0 bases from V and 5 bases from J, leaving 10 bases between. The authors built bulk TCR libraries by previously described methods with listed TCR primers. MiXCR, applied by TCRdb to the PCR reads, yields one record per CDR3 protein. The data contain about 640,000 distinct CDR3 sequences, 20% of them singletons. This clonotype came up many times. Its antigen is unknown. Sorting captured naive CD8 T cells as CD8+CD4-CCR7+CD45RA+. The sequenced sample was naive CD8+ T cells from blood, with Jurkat cell RNA spiked in. Subset indicated: FACS-sorted CD8+CD4-CCR7+CD45RA+ naive T cells. This TCR came from a human donor in good health. Some libraries in this study had Jurkat cell RNA spiked in. The genes are TRBV10-3 and TRBJ1-1, with TRBD1 as a possible D gene (5 bases). The DNA of the CDR3 is TGTGCCATCAGTGAGTCGCAGGGATTGACTGAAGCTTTCTTT. Its translation: CAISESQGLTEAFF.